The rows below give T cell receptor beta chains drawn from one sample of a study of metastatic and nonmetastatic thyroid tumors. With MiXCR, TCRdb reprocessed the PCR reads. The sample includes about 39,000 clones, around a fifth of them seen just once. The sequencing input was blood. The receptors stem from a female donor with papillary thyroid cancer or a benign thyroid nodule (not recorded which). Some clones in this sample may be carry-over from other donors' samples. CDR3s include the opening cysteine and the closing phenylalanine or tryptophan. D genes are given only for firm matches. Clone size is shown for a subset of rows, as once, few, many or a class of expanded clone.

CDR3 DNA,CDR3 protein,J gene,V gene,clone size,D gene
TGCGCCACCATGGACAGAAGGATCGGGGAGCTGTTTTTT,CATMDRRIGELFF,TRBJ2-2,TRBV5-1,NA,NA
TGTGCCAGCAGCAAAGCCGGGACAGGGATTGGGCATGAGCAGTTCTTC,CASSKAGTGIGHEQFF,TRBJ2-1,TRBV7-2,many,TRBD1
TGCAGTTCTTGGGACAGGATGTATGTCTACACCTTC,CSSWDRMYVYTF,TRBJ1-2,TRBV20-1,few,TRBD1
TGCGCCAGCAGCTCCGGGTGGGACCCATCGGAGACCCAGTACTTC,CASSSGWDPSETQYF,TRBJ2-5,TRBV5-1,many,NA
TGTGCCACCAGCGGTTACAGGCAAGGGGGTAATCAGCCCCAGCATTTT,CATSGYRQGGNQPQHF,TRBJ1-5,TRBV15,few,NA
TGTGCCAGCAGTACACAGGGACAGGGGGGCACTGAAGGTTTCTTT,CASSTQGQGGTEGFF,TRBJ1-1,TRBV27,NA,TRBD1
TGTGCCATCAGTGAGCTACCGGGAGATGGAGATACGCAGTATTTT,CAISELPGDGDTQYF,TRBJ2-3,TRBV10-3,few,NA
TGTGCCAGCAGTGTCCCCATAGTACACAGGGGAAGAACTGAAGCTTTCTTT,CASSVPIVHRGRTEAFF,TRBJ1-1,TRBV2,many,TRBD1
TGTGCCAGCACCAACAGGGAGGCTAATGAAAAACTGTTTTTT,CASTNREANEKLFF,TRBJ1-4,TRBV12-3/TRBV12-4,many,NA
TGCAGTGCAACGCACAGGGACCATCAAGAGACCCAGTACTTC,CSATHRDHQETQYF,TRBJ2-5,TRBV20-1,many,NA
TGTGCCTGGAACGACCGGACTAGAGGGAGCTCCTACAATGAGCAGTTCTTC,CAWNDRTRGSSYNEQFF,TRBJ2-1,TRBV30,NA,TRBD2
TGCGGATCGCAGACAAGGAGCTCCTACGAGCAGTACTTC,CGSQTRSSYEQYF,TRBJ2-7,TRBV20-1,many,NA
TGCAGCGTTGAAGTCCCCAGGGGAAGCAACGAGCAGTACTTC,CSVEVPRGSNEQYF,TRBJ2-7,TRBV29-1,many,NA
TGTGCCAGCAGTGACAGGGTGGCCGGGGAGCTGTTTTTT,CASSDRVAGELFF,TRBJ2-2,TRBV6-1,medium-sized,NA
TGTGCCACCAGTGTGAAAGCGAGTACTGAGCAGTTCTTC,CATSVKASTEQFF,TRBJ2-1,TRBV24-1,many,NA
TGTGCCAGCAGTTCGGCGGATGACAATGAGCAGTTCTTC,CASSSADDNEQFF,TRBJ2-1,TRBV27,many,NA
TGTGCCAGCATGGTAGGGGGCGGCACTGAAGCTTTCTTT,CASMVGGGTEAFF,TRBJ1-1,TRBV28,NA,TRBD1
TGTGCCAGCAGCTCCTCGGGGGGTGAAAAACTGTTTTTT,CASSSSGGEKLFF,TRBJ1-4,TRBV11-3,many,NA
TGCAGTGCTAGAGATAGTGGACAGTCGTACAATGAGCAGCTCTTC,CSARDSGQSYNEQLF,TRBJ2-1,TRBV20-1,NA,NA
TGTGCCAGTAGTATTACAGGGTATAGCAATCAGCCCCAGCATTTT,CASSITGYSNQPQHF,TRBJ1-5,TRBV19,NA,NA
TGTGCTAGCAGCTCCCGGAAACTAGCGGGAGGACGGAGACACAATGAGCAATTCTTC,CASSSRKLAGGRRHNEQFF,TRBJ2-1,TRBV7-6,NA,TRBD2
TGTGCCAGCAGTTACGGGGAGGTCGGGGAGCTGTTTTTT,CASSYGEVGELFF,TRBJ2-2,TRBV6-5,many,NA
TGCGCCAGCAGCTTTGGCAGCGAGTCCGAGCAGTACTTC,CASSFGSESEQYF,TRBJ2-7,TRBV28,NA,NA
TGTGCCAGCAGCCTCCGGAGGCTAGCGGAGTGGAGGGATATGCAGTATTTT,CASSLRRLAEWRDMQYF,TRBJ2-3,TRBV11-2,NA,TRBD2
TGCAGTGCTAGAGATCGGGTGACTAGCGTAATTTACAATGAGCAGTTCTTC,CSARDRVTSVIYNEQFF,TRBJ2-1,TRBV20-1,many,TRBD2
TGTGCCAGCATCCCAGGACCGGGTAGCGAGCAGTACTTC,CASIPGPGSEQYF,TRBJ2-7,TRBV6-5,NA,NA
TGCGCCAGCAGCAAAACGGGACTAGCGGGGGATAGCTCCTACAATGAGCAGTTCTTC,CASSKTGLAGDSSYNEQFF,TRBJ2-1,TRBV5-1,NA,TRBD2
TGTGCCAGCAGTTTCGTACGGTGGAATGAGCAGCTCTTC,CASSFVRWNEQLF,TRBJ2-1,TRBV6-2/TRBV6-3,NA,NA
TGTGCCAGCAGCCAAGCTCTAAACACAGATACGCAGTATTTT,CASSQALNTDTQYF,TRBJ2-3,TRBV3-1,many,NA
TGTGCCAGCAGGCGGGACAGCCATAAAGGGGAGACCCAGTACTTC,CASRRDSHKGETQYF,TRBJ2-5,TRBV6-1,many,NA
TGTGCCAGCAGCTCGACAGTCCTCTCCGGGGAGCTGTTTTTT,CASSSTVLSGELFF,TRBJ2-2,TRBV7-2,many,NA
TGTGCCACCAGTGATTCCGCGGGACAGACATACGAGCAGTACTTC,CATSDSAGQTYEQYF,TRBJ2-7,TRBV24-1,many,NA
TGTGCCAGCAGCTATAGCGGGAGCCACTCTGGATACGAGCAGTACTTC,CASSYSGSHSGYEQYF,TRBJ2-7,TRBV27,few,TRBD2
TGTGCCATCAGTGAAGGGGTAGAAGATACGCAGTATTTT,CAISEGVEDTQYF,TRBJ2-3,TRBV10-3,many,NA
TGTGCCAGCAGTTTGGGGGGGGAGCCCAATGAGCAGTTCTTC,CASSLGGEPNEQFF,TRBJ2-1,TRBV6-5,few,TRBD2
TGTGCCAGCAGCCAGGACCCAAGATGGAGGACTAGCGGGAGGCGGCGAGAGACCCAGTACTTC,CASSQDPRWRTSGRRRETQYF,TRBJ2-5,TRBV3-1,many,TRBD2
TGCAGTGCTAGAGATGGGAGTAGTGGAAAGAATGAGCAGTTCTTC,CSARDGSSGKNEQFF,TRBJ2-1,TRBV20-1,NA,NA
TGCAGTGCTAGAGGGTTTTTTGAGCAGTTCTTC,CSARGFFEQFF,TRBJ2-1,TRBV20-1,many,NA
TGTGCCACCAGTGATCCCGGTCGGACTAGCGGGAGGGGCAATGAGCAGTTCTTC,CATSDPGRTSGRGNEQFF,TRBJ2-1,TRBV24-1,many,TRBD2
TGTGCCAGCAGCCAAGATCGAGGGACAGGGGGAATGGGTGAGCAGTTCTTC,CASSQDRGTGGMGEQFF,TRBJ2-1,TRBV4-2,many,TRBD1
TGTGCCAGCAGTTACGGTCTCTACGAGCAGTACTTC,CASSYGLYEQYF,TRBJ2-7,TRBV6-5,medium-sized,NA